The 27 T cell receptor beta chains below come from one sample, sequenced in a study of regulatory T cells in long-lasting Graves disease. With iRepertoire HTBI primers and Arm-PCR of CDR3 regions, TCR beta libraries were built. TCRdb re-analysed the multiplex PCR reads in MiXCR, keeping a single row per CDR3 protein. The table has over 500,000 distinct CDR3 sequences, roughly 16% seen once; the top ten hold around 12%. Time point of the sample: newly diagnosed GD, antithyroid drugs for less than 3 months. From RNA extracted from PBMCs, the TCR library was made. Separately, the same data were catalogued under a study of T cells in Graves' hyperthyroidism and ophthalmopathy.

The material sequenced was peripheral blood mononuclear cells (PBMCs), taken at new diagnosis, from a patient treated with antithyroid drugs. The receptors stem from a young man with Graves disease.

This clonotype has a count of ten or more. The chain carries TRBV11-2 and TRBJ2-7, with a weak D call TRBD2 (5 bases). Looked up from germline, CDR1 is SGHAT and CDR2 is FQNNGV. The CDR3 contains 13 residues. The ends were cut back, 3 bases at V and 2 bases at J, with 8 bases in the middle. CDR3 sequence: CASSLPLAYEQYF. The CDR3 DNA is TGTGCCAGCAGCTTGCCACTAGCCTACGAGCAGTACTTC.

Only a few counts were recorded for this clonotype. The rearrangement joins TRBV15 to TRBJ1-5; the D is unclear. The CDR3 runs 19 residues. V shed 1 base and J shed 0 bases, with 19 bases lying between them. Per germline, CDR1 LNHNV and CDR2 YYDKDF (reference sequence). Written as DNA, the CDR3 is TGTGCCACCAGCAGAGGAACGTTGGCGGAGCTTTATAGCAATCAGCCCCAGCATTTT. Amino acids: CATSRGTLAELYSNQPQHF.

The rearrangement links TRBV29-1 to TRBJ2-2, with 14 bases matching TRBD2. With V trimmed by 4 bases and J by 2 bases, 9 bases remained unmatched. The V gene's germline CDR1 is SQVTM and CDR2 ANQGSEA. The CDR3 contains 18 residues. The CDR3, as DNA: TGCAGCGTTGCTAGAGTGGGGACTAGCGGGGGAAACACCGGGGAGCTGTTTTTT. Protein sequence: CSVARVGTSGGNTGELFF.

The chain employs TRBV7-8 and TRBJ2-1, with 12 bases fitting TRBD2. CDR3 size: 14 residues. Germline CDR1 and CDR2: SGHVS and FQNEAQ. The J segment lost 7 bases and the V segment lost 6 bases, leaving 4 bases of the junction unmatched. The CDR3 spells CASRRGLAGNEQFF. The CDR3 region has the DNA TGTGCCAGCAGAAGAGGACTAGCGGGAAATGAGCAGTTCTTC.

J is TRBJ2-3 and V is TRBV19, with 7 nucleotides matching TRBD2. CDR1 and CDR2 (germline): LNHDA, SQIVND (reference sequence). This CDR3 has 18 amino acids. Trimming cost V 9 bases and J 2 bases; bases outside gene matches: 20. CDR3: CASHQIGRELPDTDTQYF. The CDR3 nucleotides are TGTGCCAGCCACCAAATCGGGCGGGAGCTACCGGACACAGATACGCAGTATTTT.

As regards this clonotype: This clone may be a read error of a much larger clone one base away. This chain connects TRBV6-5 to TRBJ2-4; 7 bases agree with TRBD2. Trimming cost V 4 bases and J 1 base; bases outside gene matches: 13. The germline V gene has CDR1 MNHEY and CDR2 SVGAGI. This CDR3 has 18 amino acids. The CDR3 coding sequence is TGTGCCAGCAGTTTGACGGGACTATCCTTGACGGCCAAAAACATTCAGTACTTC. Amino acid sequence: CASSLTGLSLTAKNIQYF.

On this clonotype itself: This may come from a read error, since a much larger clone is one base off. The chain joins TRBV6-1 to TRBJ2-3, with 9 bases that match TRBD1. The germline V gene encodes CDR1 MNHNS and CDR2 SASEGT. The CDR3 sequence is 14 residues long. Germline trimming cut 5 bases from V and 6 bases from J; bases unmatched to any gene: 6. The CDR3 here is CASSKTGGADTQYF. The CDR3 region has the DNA TGTGCCAGCAGTAAAACAGGGGGCGCGGATACGCAGTATTTT.

The chain uses TRBV7-9 and TRBJ2-6; 9 nucleotides align to TRBD1. J gave up 3 bases and V 5 bases, and 8 bases lay outside the gene matches. The CDR3 runs 17 residues. The V gene's germline CDR1 is SEHNR and CDR2 FQNEAQ (reference sequence). CDR3 nucleotide sequence: TGTGCCAGCAGCCCCAGACAGGGGGTCCTTGGGGCCAACGTCCTGACTTTC. Its translation: CASSPRQGVLGANVLTF.

This clonotype came up a few times. The V gene is TRBV6-1, the J gene TRBJ1-2; the D is unclear. V lost 4 bases and J 4 bases, leaving 7 bases between the germline ends. This CDR3 comprises 12 residues. Germline CDR1 reads MNHNS; CDR2 reads SASEGT. The CDR3 DNA follows: TGTGCCAGCAGTGTACGGACCTATGGCTACACCTTC. This gives the protein CASSVRTYGYTF.

V and J are TRBV3-1 and TRBJ1-2; D call uncertain. The V gene's germline CDR1 is LGHDT and CDR2 YNNKEL (reference sequence). V was shortened by 3 bases and J by 4 bases, with 12 bases between the two germline ends. The CDR3 consists of 14 residues. CDR3 DNA: TGTGCCAGCAGCCAGTCTGGGGTTTTCTATGGCTACACCTTC. This sequence encodes CASSQSGVFYGYTF. Combining the CDR3 with reference TRBV3-1 and TRBJ1-2 gives the whole variable domain DTAVSQTPKYLVTQMGNDKSIKCEQNLGHDTMYWYKQDSKKFLKIMFSYNNKELIINETVPNRFSPKSPDKAHLNLHINSLELGDSAVYFCASSQSGVFYGYTFGSGTRLTVV.

This clonotype was counted a few times. Given a much more abundant clone one base away, this may be a read error. The V and J genes are TRBV10-3 and TRBJ2-7; D is perhaps TRBD1 (6 bases). The CDR3 consists of 15 residues. Per germline, CDR1 ENHRY and CDR2 SYGVKD. CDR3: CAISDWGTRAYERYF. The CDR3 DNA follows: TGTGCCATCAGTGACTGGGGGACAAGAGCCTACGAGCGGTACTTC.

Concerning this clonotype: A far larger clone is one base from this, pointing to a likely read error. The CDR3 bases are TGTGCCAGCAGTGCGGGAGGAGCCAGAAACATTCAGTACTTC. It translates to CASSAGGARNIQYF. The J gene is TRBJ2-4, the V gene TRBV9, with TRBD2 matching over 8 bases. The CDR3 totals 14 residues. Germline CDR1 and CDR2: SGDLS and YYNGEE.

This clonotype was seen a handful of times. The rearrangement uses TRBV12-5 and TRBJ2-5; TRBD2 might be the D (5 bases). Per the germline V gene, CDR1 is LGHNT and CDR2 is FRNRAP. With 5 bases removed from V and 2 bases from J, the gap between germline ends came to 9 bases. CDR3 length: 13 amino acids. The CDR3 sequence is CASGPSGQETQYF. The CDR3, as DNA: TGTGCTAGTGGTCCCTCGGGGCAAGAGACCCAGTACTTC.

This clonotype has ten or more counts. The chain is built from TRBV7-9 and TRBJ2-3; TRBD1 agrees at 10 bases. There are 16 residues in the CDR3. Losses at the gene ends were 5 bases for V and 5 bases for J; bases not matched to a gene: 10. CDR1 is SEHNR and CDR2 is FQNEAQ in the germline V gene (reference sequence). The CDR3 sequence: CASSTPGQGTKDTQYF. CDR3 nucleotides: TGTGCCAGCAGCACACCGGGACAGGGGACGAAAGATACGCAGTATTTT.

In its sample, this clonotype was seen many times. The V and J genes are TRBV2 and TRBJ2-2, with D unclear. Germline CDR1 and CDR2: SNHLY and FYNNEI. CDR3 length: 12 residues. V was shortened by 4 bases and J by 5 bases, with 5 bases between the two germline ends. For the CDR3, the DNA is TGTGCCAGCAGTGGGAGTACCGGGGAGCTGTTTTTT. This codes for CASSGSTGELFF.

This clonotype has only a few counts. The chain has TRBV29-1 and TRBJ2-3; 7 positions match TRBD1. The V gene's germline CDR1 is SQVTM and CDR2 ANQGSEA. The CDR3 spans 15 residues. V shed 1 base and J 3 bases; nucleotides not matched to a gene: 7. The CDR3 region has the DNA TGCAGCGTTGAAGGACAGGGTTTCGGGACAGATACGCAGTATTTT. It yields the protein CSVEGQGFGTDTQYF.

This chain joins TRBV20-1 and TRBJ2-7; D is possibly TRBD1 (5 bases). The CDR3 has 12 amino acids. V lost 1 base and J lost 2, with 6 bases in between. Germline V CDR1 and CDR2: DFQATT, SNEGSKA (reference sequence). The CDR3 loop is CSARVQAYEQYF. CDR3 bases: TGCAGTGCTAGAGTACAGGCCTACGAGCAGTACTTC.

This chain connects TRBV7-8 to TRBJ1-2; unclear D gene. Looked up from germline, CDR1 is SGHVS and CDR2 is FQNEAQ. The CDR3 has 13 residues. Trimming stripped 5 bases from V and 3 bases from J, with 10 bases between. CDR3 protein: CASSGPSDYGYTF. In DNA, the CDR3 is TGTGCCAGCAGCGGACCCTCGGACTATGGCTACACCTTC.

This clonotype appeared many times. The chain is built from TRBV28 and TRBJ2-7; 9 bases match TRBD1. There are 14 residues in the CDR3. The ends lost 5 bases at V and 1 base at J; junction bases unmatched: 3. The germline CDR1 and CDR2 sequences are MDHEN and SYDVKM. The CDR3 region has the DNA TGTGCCAGCAGTGGGACAGGGCGTTCCTACGAGCAGTACTTC. It is translated as CASSGTGRSYEQYF.

The gene calls are TRBV30 and TRBJ2-2, with 8 positions matching TRBD2. CDR1 and CDR2 (germline): GTSNPN, SVGIG (reference sequence). This CDR3 spans 15 amino acids. V dropped 1 base and J dropped 8; count of bases not matched to a gene: 9. The CDR3 DNA reads as TGTGCCTGGAGTGAGGGACTAGAGTTGGATGGGGAGCTGTTTTTT. Protein product: CAWSEGLELDGELFF.

This clonotype was counted ten times or more. The V gene is TRBV11-3, the J gene TRBJ2-7; D ambiguous. CDR1 is SGHNT and CDR2 is YENEEA in the germline V gene. The CDR3 spans 14 residues. V was trimmed by 1 base and J by 2 bases, leaving 9 bases between them. This chain's CDR3 is CASSLGLGPYEQYF. CDR3 bases: TGTGCCAGCAGCTTAGGACTCGGTCCCTACGAGCAGTACTTC.

The genes are TRBV6-6 and TRBJ2-6; D call uncertain. The V gene lost 0 bases and the J gene lost 8 bases, with 8 bases spanning the gap. CDR1 is MNHNY and CDR2 is SVGAGI in the germline V gene (reference sequence). CDR3 length: 14 amino acids. The CDR3 sequence: CASSYSIETNVLTF. CDR3 sequence (DNA): TGTGCCAGCAGTTACTCGATCGAGACCAACGTCCTGACTTTC.

As concerns this clonotype: A clone one base away is much larger, so this may be a read error. The CDR3 DNA sequence: TGTGCCAGCAGCTTAAACCAACTGGGTGAGGTTTTCTTT. The encoded protein is CASSLNQLGEVFF. V is TRBV7-3 and J is TRBJ1-1; D call uncertain. CDR3 size: 13 residues. The germline V gene encodes CDR1 SGHTA and CDR2 FQGTGA. Between the trimmed V and J ends, which lost 1 base and 13 bases, there was a span of 16 bases.

This clonotype was observed a handful of times. The genes are TRBV28 and TRBJ1-2; D remains ambiguous. The CDR3 consists of 11 residues. With 6 bases removed from V and 4 bases from J, the gap between germline ends came to 6 bases. Germline V gene lookup returns CDR1 MDHEN and CDR2 SYDVKM. Here the CDR3 DNA reads TGTGCCAGCAGAGAGTCCTATGGCTACACCTTC. Its translation: CASRESYGYTF.

This clonotype has a handful of counts. One end of the junction does not line up with germline, which may come from a read error. This rearrangement joins TRBV6-1 to TRBJ1-3, with TRBD1 matching 7 bases. The CDR3 spans 14 residues. Germline values: CDR1 MNHNS, CDR2 SASEGT. CDR3 sequence reads: CASSPTGTGSTIYF. The CDR3 bases are TGTGCCAGCAGTCCGACAGGGACCGGAAGCACCATATATTTT.

The chain employs TRBV6-1 and TRBJ1-2; perhaps TRBD1 as D (6 bases). CDR3 length: 14 amino acids. CDR1 MNHNS and CDR2 SASEGT come from the germline V gene. The CDR3 loop reads CANRRTALGNGYTF. CDR3 sequence (DNA): TGTGCAAACCGCCGGACAGCCCTAGGCAATGGCTACACCTTC.

This rearrangement joins TRBV27 to TRBJ2-7; 8 bases are shared with TRBD1. V lost 2 bases to trimming and J lost 6 bases; unmatched junction nucleotides: 6. Germline values: CDR1 MNHEY, CDR2 SMNVEV (reference sequence). The CDR3 loop spans 14 amino acids. CDR3 nucleotides: TGTGCCAGCAGTTTACTGGGACAGGTGAGCGAGCAGTACTTC. This gives the protein CASSLLGQVSEQYF.